One and the same sample provided the 2 T cell receptor beta chains below, sequenced in a study of PD-L1 blockade in urothelial cancer. Time point in this sample: peripheral blood 6 weeks after treatment start. Repertoires were generated with immunoSEQ multiplex PCR, while TCRdb's copy carries only in-frame clones and drops some. The table includes approximately 79,000 clones, around 93% detected once. Here the sequenced sample was PBMCs, taken around atezolizumab (anti-PD-L1) treatment. The origin of the receptors is a woman of 80 years or more with urothelial cancer.

The chain is built from TRBV19 and TRBJ1-2, with 9 bases aligning to TRBD1. The V segment lost 3 bases and the J segment 8 bases; nucleotides outside the gene matches: 7. Looked up from germline, CDR1 is LNHDA and CDR2 is SQIVND (reference sequence). The CDR3 totals 14 residues. The CDR3 here is CASSIGGQGGGYTF. The CDR3 DNA follows: TGTGCCAGTAGTATTGGGGGACAGGGTGGCGGCTACACCTTC.

This chain joins TRBV11-2 and TRBJ1-1; tentative D call: TRBD1 (5 bases). Germline V gives CDR1 SGHAT, CDR2 FQNNGV. V was clipped by 4 bases and J by 0 bases, with 15 bases between them. The CDR3 runs 16 residues. In DNA form, the CDR3 reads TGTGCCAGCAGCTCCCCCGGGGGGGGGATGAACACTGAAGCTTTCTTT. It is translated as CASSSPGGGMNTEAFF.